This T cell receptor beta chain was identified during a study of cytomegalovirus exposure and HLA in healthy donors. The CDR3 consists of 15 residues. The trim removed 1 base at V and 2 bases at J, leaving 1 base unmatched. Germline V gives CDR1 LNHNV, CDR2 YYDKDF (reference sequence). This PCR relied on a set of 60 Vbeta primers and 13 Jbeta primers. The protocol was immunoSEQ multiplex PCR, while the TCRdb copy is restricted to in-frame clones and leaves out a portion. The repertoire has roughly 110,000 clones, roughly 70% of them found once; the top ten carry around 2.7%. The source material was PBMCs. J is TRBJ1-2 and V is TRBV15, with 10 bases aligning to TRBD1. The source of this sequence is a male donor in good health and CMV-seropositive. The DNA of the CDR3 is TGTGCCACCAGCAGAGGGGGACAGGGGAACTATGGCTACACCTTC. This sequence encodes CATSRGGQGNYGYTF.